This T cell receptor beta chain derives from a study of blood T cell repertoires in COVID-19. As for the study in general: COVID-19 samples, acute and convalescent, were from the United States, Italy and Spain. In each case, the material was cDNA or gDNA derived from T cells, B-cell-depleted T cells, or PBMCs.

This CDR3 spans 13 amino acids. The V gene's germline CDR1 is LNHDA and CDR2 SQIVND (reference sequence). V lost 9 bases, J lost 1 base, and 11 bases lay in between. Assay: immunoSEQ multiplex PCR; the TCRdb copy retains only in-frame clones and omits some. The sample lists about 52,000 clones, roughly 91% seen once, with roughly 10% in the top ten. This receptor was taken from an elderly man with active or convalescent COVID-19. The chain carries TRBV19 and TRBJ2-3; the D gene is possibly TRBD2 (6 bases). The sample was peripheral blood. CDR3 coding DNA: TGTGCCAGCACTAGCCGGGGCACAGATACGCAGTATTTT. Protein: CASTSRGTDTQYF. The full variable domain, its missing parts supplied by reference TRBV19 and TRBJ2-3, is DGGITQSPKYLFRKEGQNVTLSCEQNLNHDAMYWYRQDPGQGLRLIYYSQIVNDFQKGDIAEGYSVSREKKESFPLTVTSAQKNPTAFYLCASTSRGTDTQYFGPGTRLTVL.